One and the same sample provided the 30 T cell receptor beta chains below, sequenced in a study of cytomegalovirus exposure and HLA in healthy donors listed by TCRdb under 2017. Libraries came from the immunoSEQ multiplex PCR assay. For the multiplex PCR, a mixture combining 60 forward primers for TCR Vbeta segments and 13 reverse primers for TCR Jbeta segments was used. TCRdb took over this immuneACCESS table, retaining in-frame rearrangements with V and J assigned. Such tables are incomplete; in checked studies, under half of the missing clones stem from an unresolved V gene, and the remainder is unexplained. Here the sample has hundreds of thousands of clones; approximately 80% occur a single time. 2.9% of the sample is taken by the ten largest. Material for sequencing was PBMCs. These TCRs come from a man aged 25 to 40 in good health and CMV-seronegative.

This clone was counted between two and nine times. The genes are TRBV7-9 and TRBJ1-2; TRBD1 matches at 9 bases. CDR1 SEHNR and CDR2 FQNEAQ come from the germline V gene (reference sequence). V dropped 2 bases and J dropped 5; count of bases not matched to a gene: 3. This CDR3 has 14 amino acids. The DNA of the CDR3 is TGTGCCAGCAGCTTAATAGGGACAGGGTATGGCTACACCTTC. Translated: CASSLIGTGYGYTF.

The table lists this clone with a count of one. The chain combines TRBV28 with TRBJ1-3; D gene uncertain. The CDR3 is made up of 18 amino acids. CDR1 and CDR2 (germline): MDHEN, SYDVKM. V lost 3 bases and J 0 bases, leaving 18 bases between the germline ends. CDR3 in amino acids: CASSFPTGPGSSGNTIYF. CDR3 coding DNA: TGTGCCAGCAGTTTCCCAACGGGCCCTGGGAGCTCTGGAAACACCATATATTTT.

This chain uses TRBV6-4 with TRBJ2-7; tentative D call: TRBD2 (5 bases). The germline V and J ends were trimmed by 0 bases and 2 bases, with 8 bases remaining between them. This CDR3 comprises 14 residues. Germline CDR1 MRHNA, CDR2 SNTAGT. In nucleotides, the CDR3 is TGTGCCAGCAGTGACTCGGAGGTACCCTACGAGCAGTACTTC. Amino acid sequence: CASSDSEVPYEQYF.

The chain couples TRBV19 to TRBJ2-2; 9 bases fit TRBD1. V gave up 0 bases and J gave up 5 bases; unmatched junction bases: 13. The V gene's germline CDR1 is LNHDA and CDR2 SQIVND (reference sequence). This CDR3 contains 19 residues. The chain's CDR3 is CASSIDAGGGTGFTGELFF. The CDR3 region has the DNA TGTGCCAGTAGTATAGACGCCGGGGGCGGGACAGGGTTTACCGGGGAGCTGTTTTTT.

The rearrangement joins TRBV28 to TRBJ1-3, with 7 positions matching TRBD1. The CDR3 runs to 16 residues. V gave up 3 bases and J gave up 0 bases; unmatched junction bases: 5. Looked up from germline, CDR1 is MDHEN and CDR2 is SYDVKM. CDR3 region: CASSFPPGGSGNTIYF. The CDR3 coding sequence is TGTGCCAGCAGTTTTCCCCCAGGGGGCTCTGGAAACACCATATATTTT.

This sequence joins TRBV5-8 and TRBJ1-1; D not resolved. Trimming left V 7 bases short and J 10 bases short, with 11 bases between. The germline gives CDR1 SGHTS, CDR2 YDEGEE. This CDR3 comprises 10 residues. The CDR3: CASLYLGAFF. The DNA of the CDR3 is TGTGCCAGCCTCTACCTTGGAGCTTTCTTT.

This clone has just a few counts. The genes are TRBV25-1 and TRBJ2-5, with TRBD2 matching 7 bases. CDR3 length equals 14 residues. Trimming took 1 base from V and 5 from J; bases not matched to a gene: 4. Germline CDR1 is MGHDK and CDR2 is SYGVNS. The CDR3 DNA reads TGTGCCAGCAGTGAATGGGGGGGGAGGGAGACCCAGTACTTC. Its translation is CASSEWGGRETQYF.

This chain joins TRBV13 and TRBJ2-5, with TRBD1 identical over 8 bases. Germline V gene data show CDR1 as PRHDT and CDR2 as FYEKMQ (reference sequence). V was pared by 5 bases and J by 2 bases, with 10 bases of the junction left unmatched. CDR3 length: 16 residues. CDR3 DNA: TGTGCCAGCAGCCCCGACGGGACAGGTGCGCAAGAGACCCAGTACTTC. It codes for CASSPDGTGAQETQYF.

The chain combines TRBV6-4 with TRBJ1-6; TRBD1 matches at 9 bases. Germline V lookup: CDR1 MRHNA, CDR2 SNTAGT. CDR3 length equals 14 residues. V was clipped by 5 bases and J by 5 bases; unmatched bases: 1. The CDR3 sequence: CASSRTGDNSPLHF. In DNA form, the CDR3 reads TGTGCCAGCAGTAGGACAGGGGATAATTCACCCCTCCACTTT.

V is TRBV19 and J is TRBJ1-2; 7 bases align to TRBD1. The CDR3 is 13 amino acids. CDR1 and CDR2 (germline): LNHDA, SQIVND (reference sequence). The V segment lost 5 bases and the J segment 8 bases; nucleotides outside the gene matches: 8. The DNA for the CDR3 is TGTGCCAGTAGTCCACACAGGGGCGGCGGCTACACCTTC. As protein: CASSPHRGGGYTF.

This chain uses TRBV6-5 with TRBJ1-4; unclear D gene. This CDR3 comprises 14 residues. From germline, CDR1 is MNHEY and CDR2 SVGAGI. V was shortened by 6 bases and J by 8 bases, with 16 bases between the two germline ends. CDR3 loop: CASSRTRAVEKLFF. For the CDR3, the DNA is TGTGCCAGCAGCCGTACGAGGGCGGTCGAAAAACTGTTTTTT.

V and J are TRBV9 and TRBJ2-2; 7 nucleotides agree with TRBD1. The CDR3 has 16 amino acids. Germline trimming cut 3 bases from V and 5 bases from J; bases unmatched to any gene: 10. The germline V gene has CDR1 SGDLS and CDR2 YYNGEE. CDR3 protein: CASSAWDSPVTGELFF. CDR3 DNA: TGTGCCAGCAGCGCGTGGGACAGTCCGGTAACCGGGGAGCTGTTTTTT. Based on the CDR3 plus reference TRBV9 and TRBJ2-2, the full variable domain is DSGVTQTPKHLITATGQRVTLRCSPRSGDLSVYWYQQSLDQGLQFLIQYYNGEERAKGNILERFSAQQFPDLHSELNLSSLELGDSALYFCASSAWDSPVTGELFFGEGSRLTVL.

The rearrangement joins TRBV28 to TRBJ1-6; D perhaps matches TRBD1 (5 bases). CDR3 length: 14 amino acids. The V end was cut by 3 bases, the J end by 12 bases, with 15 bases between. CDR1 is MDHEN and CDR2 is SYDVKM in the germline V gene. CDR3 loop: CASSFPGLSEPLHF. CDR3 nucleotide sequence: TGTGCCAGCAGTTTCCCGGGACTTTCCGAACCCCTCCACTTT.

The CDR3 reads CASSFPTAYEQYF. CDR3 DNA sequence: TGTGCCAGCAGCTTCCCTACAGCCTACGAGCAGTACTTC. The chain recombines TRBV11-2 with TRBJ2-7; no clear D. Germline loops: CDR1 SGHAT, CDR2 FQNNGV. This CDR3 has 13 amino acids. The V end was cut by 3 bases, the J end by 2 bases, with 8 bases between. The full variable domain, with the rest looked up from reference TRBV11-2 and TRBJ2-7, is EAGVAQSPRYKIIEKRQSVAFWCNPISGHATLYWYQQILGQGPKLLIQFQNNGVVDDSQLPKDRFSAERLKGVDSTLKIQPAKLEDSAVYLCASSFPTAYEQYFGPGTRLTVT.

The chain combines TRBV9 with TRBJ1-2; D uncertain. Between the trimmed V and J ends, which lost 6 bases and 7 bases, there was a span of 25 bases. CDR1 SGDLS and CDR2 YYNGEE come from the germline V gene. This CDR3 spans 16 amino acids. This CDR3 reads CASTSRRAGLGVGYTF. CDR3 coding DNA: TGTGCCAGCACCTCCCGGCGGGCCGGCCTTGGGGTTGGCTACACCTTC.

This chain uses TRBV11-2 with TRBJ1-3; a possible D gene is TRBD1 (6 bases). The V and J ends lost 5 bases and 1 base respectively, with 9 bases between them. Germline CDR1 SGHAT, CDR2 FQNNGV. The CDR3 is made up of 14 amino acids. CDR3 DNA: TGTGCCAGCAGCCCCAGGGGTTCTGGAAACACCATATATTTT. It encodes CASSPRGSGNTIYF.

The chain links TRBV5-5 to TRBJ2-5, with D possibly being TRBD1 (6 bases). Per the germline V gene, CDR1 is SGHKS and CDR2 is YYEKEE (reference sequence). The CDR3 runs to 14 residues. Trimming stripped 7 bases from V and 5 bases from J, with 18 bases between. The CDR3 protein is CASGAATGIETQYF. CDR3 coding DNA: TGTGCCAGCGGAGCCGCTACAGGGATTGAGACCCAGTACTTC. Filled out from reference TRBV5-5 and TRBJ2-5, the complete variable domain reads DAGVTQSPTHLIKTRGQQVTLRCSPISGHKSVSWYQQVLGQGPQFIFQYYEKEERGRGNFPDRFSARQFPNYSSELNVNALLLGDSALYLCASGAATGIETQYFGPGTRLLVL.

The chain is built from TRBV5-1 and TRBJ1-2; D gene ambiguous. The CDR3 runs to 17 residues. Germline V CDR1 and CDR2: SGHRS, YFSETQ. Trimming removed 2 bases from V and 4 bases from J, with 21 bases in between. CDR3 bases: TGCGCCAGCAGCTTCCAGGCCAGTTACCCGGCTTCCTATGGCTACACCTTC. The encoded protein is CASSFQASYPASYGYTF.

This chain joins TRBV5-5 and TRBJ2-5; D not certain. Looked up from germline, CDR1 is SGHKS and CDR2 is YYEKEE (reference sequence). The CDR3 covers 14 residues. V dropped 2 bases and J dropped 1 base, with 9 bases sitting between them. CDR3 bases: TGTGCCAGCAGCTTCCCCCCCAGCCAAGAGACCCAGTACTTC. This translates into CASSFPPSQETQYF. Drawing the rest from reference TRBV5-5 and TRBJ2-5, the complete variable domain is DAGVTQSPTHLIKTRGQQVTLRCSPISGHKSVSWYQQVLGQGPQFIFQYYEKEERGRGNFPDRFSARQFPNYSSELNVNALLLGDSALYLCASSFPPSQETQYFGPGTRLLVL.

This chain joins TRBV9 and TRBJ2-7; possible D gene TRBD2, 6 bases. The germline V and J ends were trimmed by 5 bases and 5 bases, with 17 bases remaining between them. CDR1 and CDR2 from the germline V gene are SGDLS and YYNGEE. The CDR3 totals 14 residues. The CDR3 sequence: CASSIGGATHEQYF. CDR3 DNA: TGTGCCAGCAGTATCGGGGGAGCCACTCACGAGCAGTACTTC.

The chain links TRBV19 to TRBJ1-5; no clear D gene. Trimming cost V 3 bases and J 9 bases, with 9 bases left between them. CDR3 size: 12 residues. Germline CDR1 and CDR2: LNHDA and SQIVND (reference sequence). Here the CDR3 reads CASSIGDRPQHF. CDR3 DNA sequence: TGTGCCAGTAGTATTGGAGATCGGCCCCAGCATTTT.

V is TRBV7-8 and J is TRBJ1-5, with TRBD1 as a possible D gene (6 bases). Germline values: CDR1 SGHVS, CDR2 FQNEAQ. The CDR3 has 16 residues. The V end was cut by 5 bases, the J end by 2 bases, with 16 bases between. CDR3 amino acids: CASSRGGREGNQPQHF. In nucleotides, the CDR3 is TGTGCCAGCAGCAGGGGGGGCAGGGAGGGCAATCAGCCCCAGCATTTT.

The rearrangement links TRBV29-1 to TRBJ2-7; maybe TRBD2 (6 bases). V was cut by 3 bases and J by 6 bases, with 15 bases left in between. Germline CDR1 is SQVTM and CDR2 is ANQGSEA. There are 13 residues in the CDR3. For the CDR3, the DNA is TGCAGCGTTGAGGGGACGGGGGTCTGCGAGCAGTACTTC. Translation: CSVEGTGVCEQYF.

The chain has TRBV5-1 and TRBJ2-2; D remains unclear. Germline CDR1 reads SGHRS; CDR2 reads YFSETQ. The germline V and J ends were trimmed by 0 bases and 2 bases, with 8 bases remaining between them. CDR3 length: 15 residues. Here the CDR3 DNA reads TGCGCCAGCAGCTTGGGCCCAGGAAACACCGGGGAGCTGTTTTTT. Its protein is CASSLGPGNTGELFF. Drawing the rest from reference TRBV5-1 and TRBJ2-2, the complete variable domain is KAGVTQTPRYLIKTRGQQVTLSCSPISGHRSVSWYQQTPGQGLQFLFEYFSETQRNKGNFPGRFSGRQFSNSRSEMNVSTLELGDSALYLCASSLGPGNTGELFFGEGSRLTVL.

This chain connects TRBV21-1 to TRBJ2-1; TRBD2 is taken as the D call from the table, unchecked against the DNA. TRBV21-1 is designated a pseudogene. The CDR3 length is 16 residues. The CDR3 nucleotides are TGTGCCAGCAGCCGCGTGGAAGGACTCCCCTACAATGAGCAGTTCTTC. Amino acid sequence: CASSRVEGLPYNEQFF.

The J gene is TRBJ1-3, the V gene TRBV9, with no clear D. V shed 8 bases and J shed 6 bases, with 18 bases lying between them. The CDR3 sequence is 14 residues long. Germline lookup yields CDR1 SGDLS and CDR2 YYNGEE. CDR3 sequence reads: CASNRAGRENTIYF. The CDR3 DNA sequence: TGTGCCAGTAACCGGGCCGGCCGGGAAAACACCATATATTTT.

The genes are TRBV28 and TRBJ1-1, with a tentative D call TRBD1 (6 bases). Looked up from germline, CDR1 is MDHEN and CDR2 is SYDVKM. The CDR3 totals 13 residues. V shed 8 bases and J shed 4 bases, with 14 bases lying between them. The CDR3 region is CASFQGMGTEAFF. Here the CDR3 DNA reads TGTGCCAGCTTTCAGGGGATGGGCACTGAAGCTTTCTTT.

The chain is built from TRBV27 and TRBJ1-1, with D possibly TRBD1 on 6 matching bases. The germline CDR1 and CDR2 sequences are MNHEY and SMNVEV (reference sequence). Trimming removed 5 bases from V and 4 bases from J, with 14 bases in between. The CDR3 covers 14 residues. DNA for the CDR3: TGTGCCAGCAGTAAGGGGGGGCGCGTCACTGAAGCTTTCTTT. It codes for CASSKGGRVTEAFF.

V usage is TRBV4-1 and J usage is TRBJ2-7; TRBD1 agrees at 9 bases. The CDR3 contains 17 residues. With V trimmed by 3 bases and J by 3 bases, 12 bases remained unmatched. Germline CDR1 is MGHRA and CDR2 is YSYEKL. The chain's CDR3 is CASSHLSGTGNLYEQYF. For the CDR3, the DNA is TGCGCCAGCAGCCATCTTTCCGGGACAGGGAATCTCTACGAGCAGTACTTC.

This rearrangement joins TRBV28 to TRBJ2-5; 9 bases are shared with TRBD1. V lost 5 bases and J lost 4; bases outside the gene matches: 8. Germline lookup yields CDR1 MDHEN and CDR2 SYDVKM. This CDR3 region has 15 residues. Here the CDR3 DNA reads TGTGCCAGCAGTCAAGGGACAGGGAGGGGAGAGACCCAGTACTTC. Translating gives CASSQGTGRGETQYF.